This entry lists 14 T cell receptor beta chains sequenced from one sample in a study of CD8 T cells in Susac syndrome. Random hexamers were used to reverse transcribe an amount of roughly 0.5 to 1 ug RNA. MiXCR, applied by TCRdb to the immunoSEQ multiplex PCR reads, yields one record per CDR3 protein. Of some 150,000 distinct CDR3 sequences detected, 94% appear once; the ten largest clones hold less than 0.095%. Sequencing input: CD4+ T cells from PBMCs. These receptors came from a human donor in good health.

This rearrangement joins TRBV10-3 to TRBJ2-7, with D hard to call. There are 14 residues in the CDR3. With 1 base removed from V and 3 bases from J, the gap between germline ends came to 10 bases. Germline CDR1 is ENHRY and CDR2 is SYGVKD. The DNA for the CDR3 is TGTGCCATCAGTGAGTGGGAACAGAACTACGAGCAGTACTTC. It specifies CAISEWEQNYEQYF.

The chain carries TRBV10-3 and TRBJ1-3; D is undetermined. Trimming stripped 1 base from V and 8 bases from J, with 3 bases between. The CDR3 has 11 residues. Germline V gene data show CDR1 as ENHRY and CDR2 as SYGVKD. In nucleotides, the CDR3 is TGTGCCATCAGTGAGTTGGACACCATATATTTT. This encodes CAISELDTIYF.

The chain employs TRBV3-1 and TRBJ1-3, with D possibly TRBD1 on 5 matching bases. Germline CDR1 is LGHDT and CDR2 is YNNKEL (reference sequence). V lost 1 base, J lost 2 bases, and 18 bases lay in between. The CDR3 is made up of 18 amino acids. This CDR3 reads CASSQGFERGRTGNTIYF. CDR3 sequence (DNA): TGTGCCAGCAGCCAAGGTTTTGAACGGGGACGAACTGGAAACACCATATATTTT.

The rearrangement joins TRBV5-1 to TRBJ2-5; D call uncertain. The CDR3 extends over 13 amino acids. Trimming stripped 2 bases from V and 1 base from J, with 6 bases between. Germline loops: CDR1 SGHRS, CDR2 YFSETQ. The CDR3 bases are TGCGCCAGCAGCTTCGGCCCCCAAGAGACCCAGTACTTC. Its protein product is CASSFGPQETQYF.

The gene calls are TRBV2 and TRBJ1-2; D gene ambiguous. The CDR3 runs to 13 residues. Germline assignment: CDR1 SNHLY and CDR2 FYNNEI. Trimming removed 6 bases from V and 3 bases from J, with 11 bases in between. CDR3 in DNA: TGTGCCAGCAGGCCGGATTCAGACTATGGCTACACCTTC. The encoded protein is CASRPDSDYGYTF.

The V call is TRBV13, the J call TRBJ2-1, with no clear D. Trimming left V 4 bases short and J 4 bases short, with 14 bases between. CDR3 length: 15 residues. Germline CDR1 is PRHDT and CDR2 is FYEKMQ (reference sequence). CDR3 in amino acids: CASSSTRNPYNEQFF. CDR3 DNA: TGTGCCAGCAGCTCGACACGTAATCCTTACAATGAGCAGTTCTTC. Full variable domain (remainder filled in from reference TRBV13 and TRBJ2-1): AAGVIQSPRHLIKEKRETATLKCYPIPRHDTVYWYQQGPGQDPQFLISFYEKMQSDKGSIPDRFSAQQFSDYHSELNMSSLELGDSALYFCASSSTRNPYNEQFFGPGTRLTVL.

The chain carries TRBV4-1 and TRBJ2-1; tentative D call: TRBD2 (5 bases). With 0 bases removed from V and 8 bases from J, the gap between germline ends came to 14 bases. Germline CDR1 reads MGHRA; CDR2 reads YSYEKL. The CDR3 contains 15 residues. The CDR3 sequence: CASSQDGVRRDEQFF. The CDR3 DNA follows: TGCGCCAGCAGCCAAGATGGGGTGAGGCGGGATGAGCAGTTCTTC.

The J gene is TRBJ1-2, the V gene TRBV5-1, with D possibly matching TRBD1 (6 bases). The CDR3 contains 14 residues. V lost 0 bases, J lost 6 bases, and 12 bases lay in between. Germline CDR1 is SGHRS and CDR2 is YFSETQ. The CDR3 region has the DNA TGCGCCAGCAGCTTGGTAGGGGACAAAGATGGCTACACCTTC. It specifies CASSLVGDKDGYTF.

This rearrangement joins TRBV7-2 to TRBJ2-1; no reliable D call. This CDR3 region has 12 residues. Germline CDR1 reads SGHTA; CDR2 reads FQGNSA. V gave up 4 bases and J gave up 7 bases, with 8 bases separating them. The chain's CDR3 is CASSYYGNEQFF. DNA of the CDR3: TGTGCCAGCAGCTACTACGGTAATGAGCAGTTCTTC.

The chain couples TRBV12-3 or TRBV12-4 to TRBJ1-1; unclear D gene. The CDR3 extends over 14 amino acids. V dropped 4 bases and J dropped 0 bases, with 9 bases sitting between them. The DNA of the CDR3 is TGTGCCAGCAGTTATACGACGATGAACACTGAAGCTTTCTTT. As protein: CASSYTTMNTEAFF.

The chain links TRBV12-3 or TRBV12-4 to TRBJ2-7, with D possibly called TRBD1 or TRBD2 (6 bases each). The CDR3 covers 14 residues. Trimming cost V 5 bases and J 0 bases, with 11 bases left between them. CDR3 residues: CASSVPGASYEQYF. The CDR3 DNA reads as TGTGCCAGCAGTGTGCCGGGGGCCTCCTACGAGCAGTACTTC.

The chain uses TRBV7-9 and TRBJ2-2, with D tentatively TRBD1 or TRBD2 (5 bases each). The V end was cut by 8 bases, the J end by 6 bases, with 19 bases between. The CDR3 has 15 amino acids. Germline values: CDR1 SEHNR, CDR2 FQNEAQ (reference sequence). The CDR3 spells CASPVGSRGAGELFF. For the CDR3, the DNA is TGTGCCAGCCCAGTAGGGTCCCGGGGCGCCGGGGAGCTGTTTTTT.

The rearrangement joins TRBV30 to TRBJ2-1; D gene uncertain. V gave up 5 bases and J gave up 8 bases, with 10 bases separating them. The CDR3 runs to 11 residues. CDR1 and CDR2 from the germline V gene are GTSNPN and SVGIG (reference sequence). The CDR3 spells CAWARRDEQFF. In DNA, the CDR3 is TGTGCCTGGGCCCGAAGGGATGAGCAGTTCTTC.

The chain carries TRBV27 and TRBJ2-7, with a possible D match to TRBD1 (6 bases). Between the trimmed V and J ends, which lost 11 bases and 3 bases, there was a span of 17 bases. This CDR3 spans 13 amino acids. Germline CDR1 is MNHEY and CDR2 is SMNVEV (reference sequence). The CDR3 nucleotides read TGTGCCGCCAGTAGGGCAGGGGACTACGAGCAGTACTTC. Amino acid sequence: CAASRAGDYEQYF.